The 18 T cell receptor beta chains listed next were all sequenced from one sample in a study of cytomegalovirus exposure and HLA in healthy donors. Primers for the PCR totalled 60 Vbeta and 13 Jbeta. Measured with immunoSEQ multiplex PCR; TCRdb has only the in-frame clones, and not every one. Its clone listing holds 100,000 or so clones. Sequencing was carried out using PBMCs. The receptors here all came from a woman in her thirties in good health and CMV-seronegative.

The rearrangement uses TRBV19 and TRBJ2-1, with D possibly being TRBD2 (5 bases). The CDR3 sequence is 13 residues long. Trimming took off 3 bases at V and 6 bases at J, with 9 bases between the two ends. The germline V gene has CDR1 LNHDA and CDR2 SQIVND (reference sequence). CDR3 region: CASSMWLANEQFF. CDR3 coding DNA: TGTGCCAGTAGTATGTGGCTAGCCAATGAGCAGTTCTTC.

J is TRBJ2-5 and V is TRBV2; 9 bases are a match to TRBD1. Germline V gives CDR1 SNHLY, CDR2 FYNNEI. The CDR3 sequence is 13 residues long. The J segment lost 6 bases and the V segment lost 4 bases, leaving 3 bases of the junction unmatched. The CDR3 nucleotides are TGTGCCAGCAGTGCGGGACAGGGCAAGACCCAGTACTTC. This sequence encodes CASSAGQGKTQYF.

The rearrangement joins TRBV5-5 to TRBJ1-2; D might be TRBD1 (5 bases). V lost 6 bases and J 3 bases, leaving 15 bases between the germline ends. The CDR3 is 14 residues long. Germline V gene lookup returns CDR1 SGHKS and CDR2 YYEKEE (reference sequence). CDR3 in amino acids: CASTYSPGDYGYTF. The CDR3, as DNA: TGTGCCAGCACCTACTCTCCGGGGGACTATGGCTACACCTTC.

The chain combines TRBV29-1 with TRBJ1-5; D is unresolved. CDR3 size: 13 residues. Germline lookup yields CDR1 SQVTM and CDR2 ANQGSEA. With 4 bases removed from V and 11 bases from J, the gap between germline ends came to 18 bases. This CDR3 reads CSVANGEGSSQHF. DNA of the CDR3: TGCAGCGTTGCGAACGGAGAGGGATCATCCCAGCATTTT.

This sequence joins TRBV7-9 and TRBJ2-1, with a tentative D call TRBD2 (5 bases). The CDR3 length is 19 residues. CDR1 SEHNR and CDR2 FQNEAQ come from the germline V gene (reference sequence). V lost 3 bases, J lost 0 bases, and 21 bases lay in between. Written as DNA, the CDR3 is TGTGCCAGCAGCTTCGTCGAGGGTTCCTCTATTATCTCCTACAATGAGCAGTTCTTC. Residues: CASSFVEGSSIISYNEQFF.

CDR3 DNA sequence: TGTGCCACCAGCAGAGACCGGGACAGCTATGGCTACACCTTC. Translating it yields CATSRDRDSYGYTF. V and J are TRBV15 and TRBJ1-2; 7 positions match TRBD1. CDR3 length equals 14 residues. The J segment lost 4 bases and the V segment lost 0 bases, leaving 2 bases of the junction unmatched. Germline V gene data show CDR1 as LNHNV and CDR2 as YYDKDF (reference sequence). Full variable domain (missing parts from reference TRBV15 and TRBJ1-2): DAMVIQNPRYQVTQFGKPVTLSCSQTLNHNVMYWYQQKSSQAPKLLFHYYDKDFNNEADTPDNFQSRRPNTSFCFLDIRSPGLGDTAMYLCATSRDRDSYGYTFGSGTRLTVV.

The V gene is TRBV28, the J gene TRBJ2-3; D gene ambiguous. CDR3 size: 12 residues. Trimming stripped 6 bases from V and 2 bases from J, with 6 bases between. The V gene's germline CDR1 is MDHEN and CDR2 SYDVKM. The CDR3 loop is CASSQITDTQYF. CDR3 DNA sequence: TGTGCCAGCAGCCAGATCACAGATACGCAGTATTTT.

The V call is TRBV4-1, the J call TRBJ1-2; D is perhaps TRBD1 (5 bases). Germline CDR1 is MGHRA and CDR2 is YSYEKL. The V and J ends lost 2 bases and 4 bases respectively, with 14 bases between them. This CDR3 comprises 15 residues. The CDR3 reads CASSQPDQGSYGYTF. Written as DNA, the CDR3 is TGCGCCAGCAGCCAACCAGATCAGGGTAGCTATGGCTACACCTTC.

The rearrangement links TRBV6-5 to TRBJ2-2, with TRBD1 identical over 8 bases. This CDR3 contains 15 residues. With 5 bases clipped from V and 2 bases from J, the junction kept 4 bases outside the gene matches. CDR1 is MNHEY, CDR2 SVGAGI, per germline. Here the CDR3 reads CASSPTGGNTGELFF. Here the CDR3 DNA reads TGTGCCAGCAGTCCCACAGGGGGTAACACCGGGGAGCTGTTTTTT.

V gene TRBV5-1 combines with J gene TRBJ2-7, with a possible D match to TRBD1 (6 bases). The CDR3 covers 15 residues. V was trimmed by 0 bases and J by 0 bases, leaving 10 bases between them. Germline CDR1 is SGHRS and CDR2 is YFSETQ. CDR3 nucleotides: TGCGCCAGCAGCTTGGGTCAGGGGAGCTCCTACGAGCAGTACTTC. Translation: CASSLGQGSSYEQYF.

Frequency places this clone as medium-sized (0.01 to 0.1%). Other nucleotide sequences from this sample produce the same CDR3. The V call is TRBV13, the J call TRBJ1-1, with D unresolved. The V gene's germline CDR1 is PRHDT and CDR2 FYEKMQ (reference sequence). This CDR3 region has 12 residues. Trimming took 6 bases from V and 5 from J, leaving 10 bases between them. The CDR3 nucleotides are TGTGCCAGCAGTCTTAGGAGGACTGAAGCTTTCTTT. Amino acid sequence: CASSLRRTEAFF.

V usage is TRBV6-5 and J usage is TRBJ2-5; 9 nucleotides match TRBD1. CDR1 and CDR2 (germline): MNHEY, SVGAGI. The CDR3 is made up of 16 amino acids. J was trimmed by 5 bases and V by 1 base; bases with no gene match: 8. CDR3 in amino acids: CASSYFTGGAVETQYF. Written as DNA, the CDR3 is TGTGCCAGCAGTTACTTTACAGGGGGCGCAGTCGAGACCCAGTACTTC.

The chain links TRBV7-9 to TRBJ1-3; D is possibly TRBD1 (5 bases). CDR1 SEHNR and CDR2 FQNEAQ come from the germline V gene (reference sequence). The length of the CDR3 is 13 residues. Trimming stripped 5 bases from V and 5 bases from J, with 10 bases between. The CDR3 bases are TGTGCCAGCAGCCGCAGGGAAAGAAACACCATATATTTT. This codes for CASSRRERNTIYF.

The V gene is TRBV7-9, the J gene TRBJ2-1; TRBD2 aligns across 9 bases. There are 16 residues in the CDR3. Losses at the gene ends were 3 bases for V and 8 bases for J; bases not matched to a gene: 11. Germline loops: CDR1 SEHNR, CDR2 FQNEAQ (reference sequence). CDR3 residues: CASSFQRGRASHEQFF. CDR3 sequence (DNA): TGTGCCAGCAGCTTTCAACGCGGGAGGGCCTCCCATGAGCAGTTCTTC.

The rearrangement links TRBV9 to TRBJ2-3; 7 bases fit TRBD1. Unmatched junction bases numbered 10, after V lost 3 bases and J lost 6 bases. The CDR3 is 15 residues long. CDR1 is SGDLS and CDR2 is YYNGEE in the germline V gene. CDR3 nucleotide sequence: TGTGCCAGCAGCGAGACAGACAGGGCTGTGGATACGCAGTATTTT. This codes for CASSETDRAVDTQYF.

The chain links TRBV5-1 to TRBJ2-1; TRBD2 matches at 10 bases. The CDR3 runs 18 residues. J was trimmed by 8 bases and V by 0 bases; bases with no gene match: 14. Germline V gene sequence: CDR1 SGHRS, CDR2 YFSETQ. CDR3 amino acids: CASSLAPVSGTSDHEQFF. The CDR3 nucleotides read TGCGCCAGCAGCTTGGCCCCAGTATCCGGGACTAGCGATCATGAGCAGTTCTTC.

The J gene is TRBJ1-1, the V gene TRBV18; D might be TRBD1 (5 bases). The CDR3 contains 14 residues. Trimming cost V 3 bases and J 4 bases, with 12 bases left between them. Germline CDR1 and CDR2: KGHSH and LQKENI. CDR3 sequence (DNA): TGTGCCAGCTCACCCGAGTCGGGGGGCACTGAAGCTTTCTTT. It specifies CASSPESGGTEAFF. Using reference TRBV18 and TRBJ1-1 for the parts outside the CDR3, the full variable domain is NAGVMQNPRHLVRRRGQEARLRCSPMKGHSHVYWYRQLPEEGLKFMVYLQKENIIDESGMPKERFSAEFPKEGPSILRIQQVVRGDSAAYFCASSPESGGTEAFFGQGTRLTVV.

The CDR3 reads CASSLLNRGLASPLHF. In DNA form, the CDR3 reads TGTGCCAGCAGTTTACTTAACAGGGGATTGGCTTCACCCCTCCACTTT. The gene calls are TRBV28 and TRBJ1-6, with TRBD1 identical over 7 bases. The length of the CDR3 is 16 residues. From germline, CDR1 is MDHEN and CDR2 SYDVKM. V lost 2 bases and J lost 9; bases outside the gene matches: 10.